The 31 T cell receptor beta chains below come from one sample, sequenced in a study of tumor-infiltrating lymphocytes in localized non-small cell lung cancer. Generated by immunoSEQ multiplex PCR, the TCRdb table keeps only in-frame clones and is missing some. The sample holds approximately 21,000 clones, 80% seen once. Sequencing was carried out using lung tumor tissue. Source of these receptors: a human donor with non-small cell lung cancer.

The chain combines TRBV5-1 with TRBJ2-7, with D possibly being TRBD2 (7 bases). The CDR3 contains 13 residues. Germline CDR1 and CDR2: SGHRS and YFSETQ. Trimming stripped 5 bases from V and 5 bases from J, with 14 bases between. The CDR3 region has the DNA TGCGCCAGCAGTCCCGGGGGGCCGAACGAGCAGTACTTC. It specifies CASSPGGPNEQYF.

The rearrangement uses TRBV19 and TRBJ1-1; TRBD1 is a possible D gene (5 bases). The germline CDR1 and CDR2 sequences are LNHDA and SQIVND (reference sequence). The germline V and J ends were trimmed by 3 bases and 5 bases, with 13 bases remaining between them. The CDR3 consists of 14 residues. For the CDR3, the DNA is TGTGCCAGTAGTATGGCGGGGGTTGGGACTGAAGCTTTCTTT. It encodes CASSMAGVGTEAFF.

Regarding this clone: Different DNA sequences within this sample yield the same CDR3. In DNA, the CDR3 is TGTGCCAGCTCATTGAGGGTCCAAGAGACCCAGTACTTC. It translates to CASSLRVQETQYF. The chain couples TRBV18 to TRBJ2-5; D is possibly TRBD2 (5 bases). The CDR3 is 13 amino acids. Trimming took off 5 bases at V and 1 base at J, with 8 bases between the two ends. From germline, CDR1 is KGHSH and CDR2 LQKENI.

J is TRBJ2-7 and V is TRBV28, with TRBD2 matching 14 bases. V lost 5 bases and J lost 2; bases outside the gene matches: 5. Germline V CDR1 and CDR2: MDHEN, SYDVKM. This CDR3 has 16 amino acids. The CDR3 DNA reads TGTGCCAGCAGTGTGGGACTAGCGGGAGAAGCCTACGAGCAGTACTTC. Residues: CASSVGLAGEAYEQYF.

CDR3 in DNA: TGTGCCGGTCGTTATAGGCGGGAGGTATCTGAGCAGTTCTTC. Translating gives CAGRYRREVSEQFF. The chain recombines TRBV30 with TRBJ2-1, with 8 bases lining up with TRBD2. CDR3 length: 14 amino acids. In germline, CDR1 is GTSNPN, CDR2 SVGIG (reference sequence). V shed 8 bases and J 9 bases; nucleotides not matched to a gene: 15.

The genes are TRBV4-1 and TRBJ2-2; D is perhaps TRBD2 (5 bases). Germline V gives CDR1 MGHRA, CDR2 YSYEKL. The CDR3 length is 17 residues. Trimming removed 0 bases at V and 4 bases at J, with 15 bases between. The CDR3, as DNA: TGCGCCAGCAGCCAAGAAATAGCGTTACCGTTCACCGGGGAGCTGTTTTTT. It specifies CASSQEIALPFTGELFF.

The J gene is TRBJ1-4, the V gene TRBV10-3; D call uncertain. This CDR3 contains 12 residues. Per the germline V gene, CDR1 is ENHRY and CDR2 is SYGVKD. Trimming shortened V by 3 bases and J by 4 bases, and 3 bases separated the two germline ends. CDR3 DNA: TGTGCCATCAGTGACTATAATGAAAAACTGTTTTTT. Amino acids: CAISDYNEKLFF.

This clone has only one observation. The chain employs TRBV29-1 and TRBJ2-1; D is tentatively TRBD1 or TRBD2 (5 bases each). Trimming took off 8 bases at V and 6 bases at J, with 20 bases between the two ends. Germline lookup yields CDR1 SQVTM and CDR2 ANQGSEA. The CDR3 length is 14 residues. The CDR3 is CSYEVTLGTNEQFF. The DNA of the CDR3 is TGCAGCTATGAGGTGACCTTAGGGACCAATGAGCAGTTCTTC.

The chain employs TRBV29-1 and TRBJ1-2, with unresolved D. Trimming cost V 0 bases and J 4 bases, with 6 bases left between them. Germline V CDR1 and CDR2: SQVTM, ANQGSEA. The CDR3 extends over 12 amino acids. The DNA of the CDR3 is TGCAGCGTTGAAGATCTCAGCTATGGCTACACCTTC. Translation gives CSVEDLSYGYTF. Looking up the rest from reference TRBV29-1 and TRBJ1-2 gives the full variable domain: SAVISQKPSRDICQRGTSLTIQCQVDSQVTMMFWYRQQPGQSLTLIATANQGSEATYESGFVIDKFPISRPNLTFSTLTVSNMSPEDSSIYLCSVEDLSYGYTFGSGTRLTVV.

The chain combines TRBV5-4 with TRBJ1-1; D uncertain. Germline loops: CDR1 SGHNT, CDR2 YYREEE (reference sequence). The CDR3 totals 15 residues. V was cut by 4 bases and J by 1 base, with 14 bases left in between. Here the CDR3 DNA reads TGTGCCAGCAGCGGGGAGACACCACAGAACACTGAAGCTTTCTTT. The encoded protein is CASSGETPQNTEAFF.

V gene TRBV28 combines with J gene TRBJ1-1; no reliable D call. V lost 3 bases and J 5 bases, leaving 10 bases between the germline ends. Looked up from germline, CDR1 is MDHEN and CDR2 is SYDVKM. The CDR3 spans 13 residues. CDR3 DNA sequence: TGTGCCAGCAGTTTTACAGTTGGTACTGAAGCTTTCTTT. This codes for CASSFTVGTEAFF.

V is TRBV19 and J is TRBJ2-1, with a weak D call TRBD1 (5 bases). Trimming shortened V by 3 bases and J by 8 bases, and 20 bases separated the two germline ends. This CDR3 has 16 amino acids. Per germline, CDR1 LNHDA and CDR2 SQIVND (reference sequence). The CDR3 sequence: CASSIRLSRASDEQFF. The CDR3 DNA is TGTGCCAGTAGTATTCGGCTCTCCAGGGCGTCAGATGAGCAGTTCTTC.

In its sample, this clone was seen a few times. The rearrangement links TRBV28 to TRBJ1-5; weak D call: TRBD1 (6 bases). In germline, CDR1 is MDHEN, CDR2 SYDVKM. Trimming stripped 7 bases from V and 11 bases from J, with 21 bases between. CDR3 length equals 14 residues. CDR3 DNA: TGTGCCAGCACCCTGGCGGGGGCTGCGGGGACCCAGCATTTT. Its translation: CASTLAGAAGTQHF.

The gene calls are TRBV5-5 and TRBJ2-1; D not certain. Between the trimmed V and J ends, which lost 1 base and 9 bases, there was a span of 2 bases. The germline V gene has CDR1 SGHKS and CDR2 YYEKEE (reference sequence). The CDR3 sequence is 10 residues long. The DNA for the CDR3 is TGTGCCAGCAGCTTGACTGAGCAGTTCTTC. Its protein product is CASSLTEQFF.

The chain joins TRBV19 to TRBJ2-3; 7 nucleotides line up with TRBD2. V shed 8 bases and J 4 bases; nucleotides not matched to a gene: 12. The length of the CDR3 is 15 residues. Germline CDR1 and CDR2: LNHDA and SQIVND (reference sequence). CDR3 sequence (DNA): TGTGCCAGTCGCCCCCCCGGGAGGAGCGCAGATACGCAGTATTTT. Translated, it gives CASRPPGRSADTQYF. The whole variable domain, filled in from reference TRBV19 and TRBJ2-3, reads DGGITQSPKYLFRKEGQNVTLSCEQNLNHDAMYWYRQDPGQGLRLIYYSQIVNDFQKGDIAEGYSVSREKKESFPLTVTSAQKNPTAFYLCASRPPGRSADTQYFGPGTRLTVL.

The chain combines TRBV7-2 with TRBJ2-1; D possibly corresponds to TRBD2 (5 bases). Germline CDR1 SGHTA, CDR2 FQGNSA. V was cut by 2 bases and J by 9 bases, with 20 bases left in between. CDR3 length equals 16 residues. This CDR3 is CASSLLRASNIGEQFF. Written as DNA, the CDR3 is TGTGCCAGCAGCTTACTGAGGGCCAGTAACATTGGTGAGCAGTTCTTC.

J is TRBJ1-2 and V is TRBV7-2; 7 bases agree with TRBD1. The germline gives CDR1 SGHTA, CDR2 FQGNSA. V lost 1 base, J lost 4 bases, and 6 bases stayed unmatched. The CDR3 covers 15 residues. CDR3 loop: CASSLGGGGGYGYTF. The CDR3 region has the DNA TGTGCCAGCAGCTTAGGAGGAGGGGGCGGCTATGGCTACACCTTC.

V usage is TRBV15 and J usage is TRBJ2-1; 13 bases map to TRBD2. CDR3 length equals 14 residues. The V segment lost 6 bases and the J segment 6 bases; nucleotides outside the gene matches: 2. Germline values: CDR1 LNHNV, CDR2 YYDKDF (reference sequence). The CDR3 loop is CATRTSGRFNEQFF. The CDR3 region has the DNA TGTGCCACCAGGACTAGCGGGAGGTTCAATGAGCAGTTCTTC.

The chain links TRBV7-9 to TRBJ1-2, with 9 bases fitting TRBD1. CDR3 length: 17 residues. The V gene's germline CDR1 is SEHNR and CDR2 FQNEAQ (reference sequence). The trim removed 2 bases at V and 4 bases at J, leaving 11 bases unmatched. Here the CDR3 reads CASSLYSRDRVRYGYTF. CDR3 sequence (DNA): TGTGCCAGCAGCTTATACAGCCGGGACAGGGTTCGCTATGGCTACACCTTC. Full variable domain (outside the CDR3, taken from reference TRBV7-9 and TRBJ1-2): DTGVSQNPRHKITKRGQNVTFRCDPISEHNRLYWYRQTLGQGPEFLTYFQNEAQLEKSRLLSDRFSAERPKGSFSTLEIQRTEQGDSAMYLCASSLYSRDRVRYGYTFGSGTRLTVV.

The V call is TRBV7-9, the J call TRBJ2-7, with D unresolved. Trimming removed 4 bases from V and 3 bases from J, with 7 bases in between. CDR1 is SEHNR and CDR2 is FQNEAQ in the germline V gene (reference sequence). The CDR3 is 12 residues long. CDR3 in DNA: TGTGCCAGCAGCTCAGGCGACTACGAGCAGTACTTC. It codes for CASSSGDYEQYF.

The chain recombines TRBV5-6 with TRBJ2-5; the D is unclear. Germline CDR1 and CDR2: SGHDT and YYEEEE. Trimming removed 3 bases from V and 4 bases from J, with 10 bases in between. This CDR3 contains 13 residues. CDR3 region: CASSSGSAETQYF. CDR3 nucleotides: TGTGCCAGCAGCTCTGGCAGTGCAGAGACCCAGTACTTC.

The rearrangement links TRBV4-3 to TRBJ1-2; D call uncertain. Between the trimmed V and J ends, which lost 0 bases and 8 bases, there was a span of 22 bases. The V gene's germline CDR1 is LGHNA and CDR2 YSLEER. CDR3 length equals 17 residues. The CDR3 region is CASSQDSGGPGAVGYTF. CDR3 bases: TGCGCCAGCAGCCAAGATTCGGGAGGTCCGGGCGCCGTCGGCTACACCTTC.

The chain uses TRBV19 and TRBJ1-5; TRBD1 is a possible D gene (5 bases). CDR3 length equals 14 residues. CDR1 LNHDA and CDR2 SQIVND come from the germline V gene (reference sequence). V gave up 3 bases and J gave up 5 bases, with 11 bases separating them. CDR3 sequence: CASSISRVDQPQHF. CDR3 DNA: TGTGCCAGTAGTATTTCCAGGGTTGATCAGCCCCAGCATTTT.

This clone turned up a few times. The V call is TRBV18, the J call TRBJ2-7; D not certain. With 3 bases removed from V and 6 bases from J, the gap between germline ends came to 18 bases. The CDR3 has 15 amino acids. Germline CDR1 and CDR2: KGHSH and LQKENI. DNA for the CDR3: TGTGCCAGCTCACCGAACGAGGACGGGCGGACCGAGCAGTACTTC. It codes for CASSPNEDGRTEQYF.

The CDR3 DNA sequence: TGTGCCAGCAGCCGAGGGGACGGTGGGAGCAATCAGCCCCAGCATTTT. It encodes CASSRGDGGSNQPQHF. The rearrangement uses TRBV7-8 and TRBJ1-5; possibly TRBD1 for D (5 bases). Per the germline V gene, CDR1 is SGHVS and CDR2 is FQNEAQ. The V end was cut by 5 bases, the J end by 1 base, with 15 bases between. The CDR3 covers 16 residues.

The CDR3 loop reads CASSLKGHLSNQPQHF. CDR3 sequence (DNA): TGTGCCAGCAGTTTAAAAGGGCATCTAAGCAATCAGCCCCAGCATTTT. This chain uses TRBV27 with TRBJ1-5; D is unresolved. The CDR3 runs 16 residues. The ends were cut back, 2 bases at V and 1 base at J, with 12 bases in the middle. CDR1 and CDR2 from the germline V gene are MNHEY and SMNVEV (reference sequence).

The chain combines TRBV7-6 with TRBJ2-3; no reliable D call. Germline CDR1 reads SGHVS; CDR2 reads FNYEAQ. The ends were cut back, 6 bases at V and 1 base at J, with 5 bases in the middle. This CDR3 is built from 12 residues. In DNA, the CDR3 is TGTGCCAGCAGTCCCCGCACAGATACGCAGTATTTT. It is translated as CASSPRTDTQYF.

The rearrangement uses TRBV2 and TRBJ2-1; 11 nucleotides match TRBD1. There are 19 residues in the CDR3. The V gene end was trimmed by 5 bases and the J gene end by 0 bases; junction bases not matched to a gene: 12. The germline V gene encodes CDR1 SNHLY and CDR2 FYNNEI. The chain's CDR3 is CASSKDRGRAGRSYNEQFF. The CDR3 DNA reads as TGTGCCAGCAGTAAGGACAGGGGGCGAGCGGGACGCTCCTACAATGAGCAGTTCTTC.

This clone turned up a few times. The chain employs TRBV5-4 and TRBJ2-1; TRBD2 matches at 10 bases. Germline values: CDR1 SGHNT, CDR2 YYREEE (reference sequence). This CDR3 comprises 15 residues. After removal of 4 bases from V and 8 bases from J, the junction contained 9 bases not matched to a gene. The CDR3 DNA is TGTGCCAGCAGCGGAGGGACTAGCGCAAAGGATGAGCAGTTCTTC. It translates to CASSGGTSAKDEQFF.

The chain combines TRBV5-1 with TRBJ2-3; 11 nucleotides align to TRBD2. Per germline, CDR1 SGHRS and CDR2 YFSETQ. Germline trimming cut 4 bases from V and 5 bases from J; bases unmatched to any gene: 3. The CDR3 has 14 amino acids. The CDR3 here is CASSHGLAGDTQYF. The CDR3 coding sequence is TGCGCCAGCAGCCACGGACTAGCGGGAGATACGCAGTATTTT.

The chain links TRBV7-2 to TRBJ1-2; 7 bases align to TRBD1. This CDR3 is 14 amino acids long. In germline, CDR1 is SGHTA, CDR2 FQGNSA. Trimming took 2 bases from V and 8 from J; bases not matched to a gene: 8. The CDR3 DNA reads TGTGCCAGCAGCTTACGGGACAGTGGGGGAGGCTACACCTTC. Protein: CASSLRDSGGGYTF.